This TCR beta chain was retrieved from a study of PD-1 and CTLA-4 blockade in melanoma. As to this clone: At one end the junction does not follow the germline gene, possibly because of a read error.

The protocol was immunoSEQ multiplex PCR, while the TCRdb copy is restricted to in-frame clones and leaves out a portion. The table shows tens of thousands of clones, with around 90% occurring only once. This CDR3 is 13 amino acids long. Germline V gives CDR1 SGHVS, CDR2 FQNEAQ. Sequenced here: CD8+ T cells from peripheral blood, sampled from a patient given anti-PD-1 treatment. The rearrangement joins TRBV7-8 to TRBJ1-2; the D gene is possibly TRBD1 (5 bases). The sequence came from a human donor with melanoma. For the CDR3, the DNA is TGTGCCAACAGCTCTACAGGAGTCTATGGCTACACCTTC. Translating it yields CANSSTGVYGYTF.